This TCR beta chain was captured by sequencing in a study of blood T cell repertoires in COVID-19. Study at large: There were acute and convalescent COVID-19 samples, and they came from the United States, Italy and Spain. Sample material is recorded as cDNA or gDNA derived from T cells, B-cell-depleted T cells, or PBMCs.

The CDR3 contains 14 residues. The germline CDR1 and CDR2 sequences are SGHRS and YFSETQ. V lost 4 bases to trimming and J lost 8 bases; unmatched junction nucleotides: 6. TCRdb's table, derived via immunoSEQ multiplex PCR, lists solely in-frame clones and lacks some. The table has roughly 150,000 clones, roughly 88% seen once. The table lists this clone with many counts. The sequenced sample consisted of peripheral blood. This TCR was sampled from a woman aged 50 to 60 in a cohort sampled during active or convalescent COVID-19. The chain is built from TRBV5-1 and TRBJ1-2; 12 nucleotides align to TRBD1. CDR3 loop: CASSAGQGAKGYTF. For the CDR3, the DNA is TGCGCCAGCAGCGCGGGACAGGGGGCGAAGGGCTACACCTTC.